The present T cell receptor beta chain was sequenced within a study of cytomegalovirus exposure and HLA in healthy donors. The PCR ran on 60 Vbeta and 13 Jbeta primers. Some clones are missing from TCRdb's copy, which holds only in-frame ones; the method was immunoSEQ multiplex PCR. Of around 100,000 clones listed, approximately 85% were seen once; the top ten hold about 3.6%. In this sample, this clone turned up a few times. V trimming: 4 bases; J trimming: 6 bases; junction bases outside the gene matches: 4. CDR1 is MDHEN, CDR2 SYDVKM, per germline. This CDR3 is 14 amino acids long. Material: PBMCs. The chain links TRBV28 to TRBJ1-2; 11 nucleotides line up with TRBD1. This clonotype originated in a man aged 25 to 45 in good health and CMV-seronegative. CDR3: CASSSGQGGNGYTF. The CDR3 coding sequence is TGTGCCAGCAGTTCGGGACAGGGGGGTAATGGCTACACCTTC.